The clone carrying this T cell receptor beta chain was picked up a small number of times. The sample originates from a study of response to subunit inactivated influenza vaccine. The length of the CDR3 is 13 residues. The germline V gene has CDR1 SQVTM and CDR2 ANQGSEA. The junction had 3 bases not matched to a gene; V was cut back by 4 bases and J by 2 bases. TCRdb redid the calling of the RT-PCR reads with MiXCR, one entry per CDR3 protein. The sample contains 500,000 to 700,000 distinct CDR3 sequences, roughly 25% of which appear only once. The sample was also linked to a second study, of T cells expressing NK-cell markers. As that study records: 5'RACE template switching with UMIs generated TCR beta cDNA. In sorted CD3+CD56+NKG2C+, CD3+CD56+NKG2C- and CD3+CD56-NKG2C+ T cells, TCR beta repertoires were obtained. The CD3+CD56-NKG2C+ fraction was also led by these clonotypes in several donors.

This specimen consisted of CD4+ T cells sorted from PBMCs, obtained 11 to 12 days after vaccination. The receptor's source is a man over 45 who received an inactivated influenza vaccine. V gene TRBV29-1 combines with J gene TRBJ1-1; 8 positions agree with TRBD1. CDR3 region: CSVVSGGNTEAFF. In DNA form, the CDR3 reads TGCAGCGTTGTCTCAGGGGGCAACACTGAAGCTTTCTTT. Full variable domain (outside the CDR3, taken from reference TRBV29-1 and TRBJ1-1): SAVISQKPSRDICQRGTSLTIQCQVDSQVTMMFWYRQQPGQSLTLIATANQGSEATYESGFVIDKFPISRPNLTFSTLTVSNMSPEDSSIYLCSVVSGGNTEAFFGQGTRLTVV.